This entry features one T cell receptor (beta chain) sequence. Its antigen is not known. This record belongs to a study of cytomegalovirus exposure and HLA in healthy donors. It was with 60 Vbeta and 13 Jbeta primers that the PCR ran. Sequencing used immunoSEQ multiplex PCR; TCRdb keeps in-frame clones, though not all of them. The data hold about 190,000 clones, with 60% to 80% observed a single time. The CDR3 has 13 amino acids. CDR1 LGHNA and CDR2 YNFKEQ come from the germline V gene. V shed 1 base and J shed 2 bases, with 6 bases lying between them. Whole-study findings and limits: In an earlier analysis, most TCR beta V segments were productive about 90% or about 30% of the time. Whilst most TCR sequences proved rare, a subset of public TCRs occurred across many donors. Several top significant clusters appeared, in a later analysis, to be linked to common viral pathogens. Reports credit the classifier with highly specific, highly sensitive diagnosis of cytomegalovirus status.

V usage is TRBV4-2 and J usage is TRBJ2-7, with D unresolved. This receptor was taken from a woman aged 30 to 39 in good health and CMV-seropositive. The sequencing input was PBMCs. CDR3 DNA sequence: TGTGCCAGCAGCCAAGGGCAGGCCTACGAGCAGTACTTC. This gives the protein CASSQGQAYEQYF.